This passage covers 5 T cell receptor beta chains from one sample sequenced in a study of blood T cell repertoires in COVID-19. The method was immunoSEQ multiplex PCR; TCRdb's version includes in-frame clones alone and lacks a portion of them. The data show over 150,000 clones, about 88% seen once. Sample: peripheral blood. The origin of the receptors is a man in his forties or fifties with COVID-19, enrolled during active disease.

The chain couples TRBV24-1 to TRBJ2-3, with D perhaps matching TRBD2 (7 bases). Between the trimmed V and J ends, which lost 3 bases and 6 bases, there was a span of 15 bases. The CDR3 has 15 amino acids. Germline values: CDR1 KGHDR, CDR2 SFDVKD. In nucleotides, the CDR3 is TGTGCCACCAGTGATCCTGGGAGGGGACATGATACGCAGTATTTT. As protein: CATSDPGRGHDTQYF.

Only one count was recorded for this clone. This chain joins TRBV21-1 and TRBJ2-1; no check of the table's D call, TRBD1, against the DNA was made. TRBV21-1 is classified as a pseudogene. The CDR3 is 16 amino acids. This CDR3 is CASSRRGTGVCWEQFF. Written as DNA, the CDR3 is TGTGCCAGCAGCCGTCGGGGGACAGGGGTGTGTTGGGAGCAGTTCTTC.

The chain employs TRBV27 and TRBJ2-2; D is uncertain. CDR1 MNHEY and CDR2 SMNVEV come from the germline V gene (reference sequence). Trimming took off 4 bases at V and 1 base at J, with 4 bases between the two ends. CDR3 length equals 13 residues. In nucleotides, the CDR3 is TGTGCCAGCAGTTCTATGAACACCGGGGAGCTGTTTTTT. Translating gives CASSSMNTGELFF.

The chain links TRBV5-1 to TRBJ2-5, with 10 bases matching TRBD1. The CDR3 loop spans 13 amino acids. Germline assignment: CDR1 SGHRS and CDR2 YFSETQ. V lost 4 bases to trimming and J lost 3 bases; unmatched junction nucleotides: 0. Written as DNA, the CDR3 is TGCGCCAGCAGCGGACAGGGGGAAGAGACCCAGTACTTC. It specifies CASSGQGEETQYF. The full variable domain, in which reference TRBV5-1 and TRBJ2-5 provide the parts outside the CDR3, is KAGVTQTPRYLIKTRGQQVTLSCSPISGHRSVSWYQQTPGQGLQFLFEYFSETQRNKGNFPGRFSGRQFSNSRSEMNVSTLELGDSALYLCASSGQGEETQYFGPGTRLLVL.

This rearrangement joins TRBV19 to TRBJ2-2; D remains ambiguous. The length of the CDR3 is 13 residues. The germline gives CDR1 LNHDA, CDR2 SQIVND (reference sequence). Between the trimmed V and J ends, which lost 4 bases and 6 bases, there was a span of 9 bases. CDR3 in amino acids: CASSTSAPGELFF. The CDR3, as DNA: TGTGCCAGTAGTACCAGTGCCCCCGGGGAGCTGTTTTTT.